This T cell receptor beta chain comes out of a study of cytomegalovirus exposure and HLA in healthy donors. General study points: The authors listed approximately 160 TCR beta chains as cytomegalovirus-associated. There were some V segments, including TRBV6-2 and TRBV6-3, excluded as indistinguishable. Later analysis reportedly placed an Asian-associated ancestry cluster below the roughly 700-donor mean in N-insertions.

Points on this clone: Its antigen is unknown.

In germline, CDR1 is LNHNV, CDR2 YYDKDF (reference sequence). The CDR3 extends over 19 amino acids. With V trimmed by 0 bases and J by 0 bases, 12 bases remained unmatched. 13 Jbeta primers and 60 Vbeta primers were used for the PCR. The assay was immunoSEQ multiplex PCR, and TCRdb's table has in-frame clones only and misses some. There are fewer than 200,000 clones in the sample, with roughly 1.3% held by the top ten. Samples came from healthy bone marrow donors. Sequencing was carried out using PBMCs. V gene TRBV15 combines with J gene TRBJ2-3; TRBD2 matches 7 bases. The clonotype comes from an older woman in good health and CMV-seronegative. The CDR3 DNA sequence: TGTGCCACCAGCAGAGATCGTCGAAGCGGGGCGGGCAGCACAGATACGCAGTATTTT. Residues: CATSRDRRSGAGSTDTQYF.